This T cell receptor beta chain was documented in a study of control samples from healthy donors and cancer patients. V was trimmed by 1 base and J by 8 bases, leaving 14 bases between them. Germline CDR1 reads LNHDA; CDR2 reads SQIVND (reference sequence). The CDR3 runs to 15 residues. Clones were read by immunoSEQ multiplex PCR, and TCRdb kept only the in-frame ones, dropping some. The profile shows about 120,000 clones, about 95% of them singletons. The V call is TRBV19, the J call TRBJ1-4; D not resolved. Sample: blood. This TCR was sampled from a man younger than 45 in good health. The CDR3 DNA reads as TGTGCCAGTAGTATAGGGCCAAGGCTTAGGGAAAAACTGTTTTTT. It translates to CASSIGPRLREKLFF.